The rows below give T cell receptor beta chains drawn from one sample of a study of blood T cell repertoires in COVID-19. Generated by immunoSEQ multiplex PCR, the TCRdb table keeps only in-frame clones and is missing some. The sample gives over 250,000 clones, approximately 86% of which show up once; roughly 2.6% is in the top ten. Sequencing was performed on PBMCs or T cells enriched from blood (not recorded which). The receptors were gathered from a woman under 30 who had recovered from COVID-19. CDR3s include the opening cysteine and the closing phenylalanine or tryptophan. Each record gives: J gene, V gene, CDR3 protein.

TRBJ2-7 | TRBV6-5 | CASSPGPSYEQYF
TRBJ1-1 | TRBV7-2 | CASSFRTGMNTEAFF
TRBJ1-1 | TRBV19 | CASNRVLNTEAFF
TRBJ2-7 | TRBV14 | CASSLNYEQYF
TRBJ1-4 | TRBV4-1 | CASSPQRNEKLFF
TRBJ1-5 | TRBV19 | CASRTRQGAQPQHF
TRBJ1-3 | TRBV5-6 | CASSFGNTIYF
TRBJ2-2 | TRBV19 | CASSIPLTLAGTTGELFF
TRBJ2-2 | TRBV6-4 | CASRQGADTGELFF
TRBJ1-2 | TRBV5-4 | CASSLTGFDYGYTF
TRBJ1-1 | TRBV7-9 | CASSPVTGRNTEAFF
TRBJ2-2 | TRBV11-3 | CASSPRGPAAAGELFF
TRBJ2-5 | TRBV28 | CASSFGGQETQYF
TRBJ1-1 | TRBV5-4 | CASSPSGQGVEAFF
TRBJ2-7 | TRBV5-4 | CASSPRGGYEQYF
TRBJ2-5 | TRBV18 | CASSLGLEQETQYF
TRBJ2-2 | TRBV3-1/TRBV3-2 | CASSQEVVSGELFF
TRBJ1-6 | TRBV4-3 | CASSQDGPSYNSPLHF
TRBJ2-1 | TRBV11-2 | CASSQQGRSYNEQFF
TRBJ2-6 | TRBV11-3 | CASSQRMDRARSGANVLTF
TRBJ2-7 | TRBV6-2/TRBV6-3 | CASSPPRGVSAYEQYF
TRBJ2-7 | TRBV7-2 | CASSLGASGSTTPYEQYF
TRBJ2-5 | TRBV5-1 | CASSLGDRGRETQYF
TRBJ2-1 | TRBV28 | CASQVGGVVAGIRAEQFF
TRBJ2-7 | TRBV7-2 | CASSVRKTPEIQYF
TRBJ2-7 | TRBV18 | CASSRLNYEQYF
TRBJ2-2 | TRBV4-3 | CASSQEPASRDTGELFF
TRBJ1-6 | TRBV19 | CASSPGQSYNSPLHF
TRBJ2-5 | TRBV5-6 | CASSPQRGGWETQYF
TRBJ2-1 | TRBV2 | CASSHTGLAGTDGSSYNEQFF
TRBJ1-2 | TRBV9 | CASSVLSGVVFGYTF
TRBJ1-2 | TRBV7-9 | CASSPNPLGRDSGYTF
TRBJ1-3 | TRBV3-1/TRBV3-2 | CASNLGGGDTIYF
TRBJ1-1 | TRBV5-1 | CASKKTGTENTEAFF
TRBJ1-1 | TRBV6-1 | CASSEQFRGNTEAFF
TRBJ2-3 | TRBV15 | CATSRGDSGSINTQYF
TRBJ2-3 | TRBV7-2 | CASSLDRRTDTQYF
TRBJ1-5 | TRBV7-2 | CASSPDFVQPQHF
TRBJ1-1 | TRBV11-3 | CASSLTGVGTEAFF
TRBJ2-3 | TRBV5-1 | CASSLGSGTDTQYF
TRBJ1-1 | TRBV19 | CASTEGWDRNTEAFF
TRBJ2-5 | TRBV9 | CASSVRPLAGGDETQYF
TRBJ2-1 | TRBV9 | CASSPQMVAESYNEQFF
TRBJ2-3 | TRBV7-9 | CASSSISTGSTDTQYF
TRBJ1-5 | TRBV2 | CASTRSGGGNQPQHF
TRBJ2-2 | TRBV9 | CASARQGVTGELFF
TRBJ1-6 | TRBV9 | CASSVGEGQGTYNSPLHF
TRBJ1-2 | TRBV27 | CASGGVEGYTF
TRBJ1-1 | TRBV6-4 | CASSDSRAASLNTEAFF
TRBJ2-3 | TRBV4-3 | CASSQEGRGGVDTQYF
TRBJ2-1 | TRBV11-3 | CASSFPGTGDGPSDEQFF
TRBJ1-5 | TRBV19 | CASSPTTGLNNQPQHF
TRBJ2-7 | TRBV7-8 | CASSANPSGSYEQYF
TRBJ2-2 | TRBV4-3 | CASSQDSLAGASNTGELFF
TRBJ1-2 | TRBV9 | CASSVGTNYGYTF
TRBJ2-7 | TRBV18 | CASSPRGKDQRGGVNEQYF
TRBJ1-2 | TRBV19 | CASSSPNRGANYGYTF
TRBJ1-5 | TRBV28 | CASSSQGLYQPQHF
TRBJ2-1 | TRBV5-1 | CASSLGLNNEQFF
TRBJ1-3 | TRBV15 | CATSRVGYGQTFGNTIYF